These T cell receptor beta chains were read from a single sample in a study of vaccination effects on CD4 cells after COVID-19. Profiled with immunoSEQ multiplex PCR; TCRdb holds only in-frame clones, not every one. The table has 57,000 or so clones, 73% seen once. For these receptors, no antigen is known. This material consisted of CD4+ T cells from PBMCs cultured with HCoV-229E spike peptides, taken after COVID-19 vaccination. The receptors shown here come from a human donor who received a COVID-19 vaccine. Both conserved end residues are part of each CDR3. Fields, in order: J gene, D gene, V gene, clone size, CDR3 DNA, CDR3 protein. The D gene is left open where the match is weak. The size field is filled for only some rows; it gives once, few, many or a size class.

TRBJ1-2 . TRBV4-1 . TGCGCCAGCAGCCAAATTGGGGGGGGATATGGCTACACCTTC CASSQIGGGYGYTF
TRBJ1-2 . TRBV2 few TGTGCCAGCAGAGGTGGGGGCATCCTTGAAGGCTACACCTTC CASRGGGILEGYTF
TRBJ2-6 TRBD1 TRBV4-1 . TGCGCCAGCAGCGCCAGATCCATGACAGGGTTACTATCCTCTGGGGCCAACGTCCTGACTTTC CASSARSMTGLLSSGANVLTF
TRBJ2-3 . TRBV24-1 . TGTGCCACCAGTGATTTAGGGTATACGCAGTATTTT CATSDLGYTQYF
TRBJ1-5 . TRBV30 . TGTGCCTGGAGTGTGAGGAGGGATCAGCCCCAGCATTTT CAWSVRRDQPQHF
TRBJ2-5 TRBD2 TRBV5-1 . TGCGCCAGCAGGGCGGGGGGGCCCCAAGAGACCCAGTACTTC CASRAGGPQETQYF
TRBJ1-4 . TRBV6-6 . TGTGCCAGCAGTTACGCCGGGGGGGATGAAAAACTGTTTTTT CASSYAGGDEKLFF
TRBJ1-6 . TRBV2 few TGTGCCAGTTTGTGGCAGGGAGATTCACCCCTCCACTTT CASLWQGDSPLHF
TRBJ2-1 . TRBV5-6 few TGTGCCAGCAGCTCCCTGACTGAACTCTCCTACAATGAGCAGTTCTTC CASSSLTELSYNEQFF
TRBJ2-3 . TRBV7-9 . TGTGCCAGCAGCTTTTTGGGTTCTTCGGCAGATACGCAGTATTTT CASSFLGSSADTQYF
TRBJ2-2 . TRBV4-1 . TGCGCCAGCAGCCAAGCTATAAGGGGGGCCGGGGAGCTGTTTTTT CASSQAIRGAGELFF
TRBJ1-3 . TRBV5-1 . TGCGCCAGCACTGTGGGATCCTCTGGAAACACCATATATTTT CASTVGSSGNTIYF
TRBJ2-5 . TRBV24-1 . TGTGCCACCAGTGCAGGAGAGACCCAGTACTTC CATSAGETQYF
TRBJ1-1 . TRBV9 . TGTGCCAGCAGCGTAGTTGAGGGGGTGACTGAAGCTTTCTTT CASSVVEGVTEAFF
TRBJ1-3 . TRBV6-5 . TGTGCCAGCAGTCAACAGGCTGGAAACACCATATATTTT CASSQQAGNTIYF
TRBJ1-5 . TRBV6-2/TRBV6-3 . TGTGCCAGCAGTACACAGGGATCTCAGCCCCAGCATTTT CASSTQGSQPQHF
TRBJ2-5 . TRBV20-1 . TGCAGTGCTAGTAGGGACGACCAAGAGACCCAGTACTTC CSASRDDQETQYF
TRBJ1-4 . TRBV3-1/TRBV3-2 . TGTGCCAGCAGCCAGGGTGGAGGGTTTGCAACTAATGAAAAACTGTTTTTT CASSQGGGFATNEKLFF
TRBJ2-1 TRBD2 TRBV5-6 . TGTGCCAGCACCGGACTAGCGGGGGCGAATGAGCAGTTCTTC CASTGLAGANEQFF
TRBJ2-2 TRBD2 TRBV5-1 few TGCGCCAGCAGCTTACTAGCGGGGGGGAACACCGGGGAGCTGTTTTTT CASSLLAGGNTGELFF
TRBJ2-3 . TRBV4-1 few TGCGCCAGCAGCTTCGGTCAGGGAGGCCCAGATACGCAGTATTTT CASSFGQGGPDTQYF
TRBJ1-4 . TRBV24-1 . TGTGCCACCAAAGGGGATAATGAAAAACTGTTTTTT CATKGDNEKLFF
TRBJ2-5 . TRBV15 few TGTGCCACCAGCAGAGCAACGTTGAGGGAGACCCAGTACTTC CATSRATLRETQYF
TRBJ2-6 TRBD1 TRBV19 . TGTGCCAGTAGTACTGACAGGGGGCACCTGAGCTCTGGGGCCAACGTCCTGACTTTC CASSTDRGHLSSGANVLTF
TRBJ1-1 . TRBV18 . TGTGCCAGCTCACCACCGGAGGCTCCGAACACTGAAGCTTTCTTT CASSPPEAPNTEAFF
TRBJ2-4 . TRBV2 . TGTGCCAGCAGTGTAGAGGACAGAAACATTCAGTACTTC CASSVEDRNIQYF
TRBJ2-5 . TRBV2 once TGTGCCAGCAGGTGGGGGGTCCAAGAGACCCAGTACTTC CASRWGVQETQYF
TRBJ2-5 TRBD1 TRBV6-5 . TGTGCCAGCACGGACAGGGTTGTTGAGACCCAGTACTTC CASTDRVVETQYF
TRBJ2-3 . TRBV5-8 few TGTGCCAGCAGCTTGAAACAGGTTGGGACAGATACGCAGTATTTT CASSLKQVGTDTQYF
TRBJ2-4 . TRBV29-1 . TGCAGCGTTGAGTCCGGGGGTCGGGCCAAAAACATTCAGTACTTC CSVESGGRAKNIQYF
TRBJ1-4 . TRBV9 . TGTGCCAGCAGCCCCACGGTTAGTAATGAAAAACTGTTTTTT CASSPTVSNEKLFF
TRBJ2-2 . TRBV9 . TGTGCCAGCAGCGCCCGGGCTACGAACACCGGGGAGCTGTTTTTT CASSARATNTGELFF
TRBJ1-1 . TRBV6-5 . TGTGCCAGCAGTTACGTCCGGGAAACTGAAGCTTTCTTT CASSYVRETEAFF
TRBJ1-5 . TRBV7-2 . TGTGCCAGCAGCGTTAGCAATCAGCCCCAGCATTTT CASSVSNQPQHF
TRBJ1-5 TRBD1 TRBV6-5 . TGTGCCAGCTTACGGACAGGGAACAATCAGCCCCAGCATTTT CASLRTGNNQPQHF
TRBJ1-3 . TRBV6-1 few TGTGCCAGCGGTGAGGGTGGGGCAAGTGGAAACACCATATATTTT CASGEGGASGNTIYF
TRBJ1-5 TRBD1 TRBV19 few TGTGCCAGTAGTATAAACAGGGGAGGTAATCAGCCCCAGCATTTT CASSINRGGNQPQHF
TRBJ1-3 . TRBV6-6 . TGTGCCAGCAGTTACTCGATTCCGGGCTCTGGAAACACCATATATTTT CASSYSIPGSGNTIYF
TRBJ2-3 . TRBV24-1 . TGTGCCACCTCCATATCAGATACGCAGTATTTT CATSISDTQYF
TRBJ1-2 TRBD1 TRBV5-1 once TGCGCCAGCAGCCAAGGAGGACAGGTCCTAAACTATGGCTACACCTTC CASSQGGQVLNYGYTF